This T cell receptor beta chain was sequenced for a study of T cell clones after liver transplantation. Looking at the study overall: Without induction therapy, subjects received standard immunosuppression until 12-24 months post-transplant.

Study-wide results and caveats: In most of the 8 subjects, circulating graft-donor-reactive CD4 TCRbeta sequences fell significantly after transplant.

The germline V and J ends were trimmed by 1 base and 5 bases, with 14 bases remaining between them. CDR3 length: 16 amino acids. Per the germline V gene, CDR1 is MDHEN and CDR2 is SYDVKM. As for this clone: The antigen is undetermined.

Assay used: immunoSEQ multiplex PCR; TCRdb lists only in-frame clones, some missing. The sample yields 45,000 to 60,000 clones, about 70% seen once. The chain uses TRBV28 and TRBJ2-2; the D call may be TRBD1 or TRBD2 (6 bases each). This receptor was obtained from a human patient who received a liver transplant. The T cells may come from the graft donor. The sequencing here drew on CD4+ T cells from blood, taken at the 22-month timepoint. CDR3 amino acids: CASSLYVRGRTGELFF. CDR3 DNA sequence: TGTGCCAGCAGTTTATATGTCCGGGGGCGTACCGGGGAGCTGTTTTTT. The full variable domain, in which reference TRBV28 and TRBJ2-2 provide the parts outside the CDR3, is DVKVTQSSRYLVKRTGEKVFLECVQDMDHENMFWYRQDPGLGLRLIYFSYDVKMKEKGDIPEGYSVSREKKERFSLILESASTNQTSMYLCASSLYVRGRTGELFFGEGSRLTVL.